A single sample is the source of the 20 T cell receptor beta chains below, sequenced in a study of cytotoxic CD8 clonotypes in ibrutinib-treated CLL. Sequenced by immunoSEQ multiplex PCR; TCRdb stores in-frame clones only, minus some. The sample consists of under 200,000 clones, approximately 80% of them appearing once. This sample comprised PBMCs, obtained after 24 months of ibrutinib treatment. These receptors were taken from a human donor with chronic lymphocytic leukemia.

The genes are TRBV4-3 and TRBJ1-1; D gene unclear. Trimming took 0 bases from V and 0 from J, leaving 5 bases between them. Per the germline V gene, CDR1 is LGHNA and CDR2 is YSLEER. The CDR3 runs 14 residues. Here the CDR3 reads CASSQDPLNTEAFF. CDR3 nucleotides: TGCGCCAGCAGCCAAGACCCACTGAACACTGAAGCTTTCTTT.

This chain links TRBV6-5 with TRBJ2-6; a weak D match, TRBD1 (6 bases). The germline V and J ends were trimmed by 4 bases and 3 bases, with 13 bases remaining between them. The CDR3 spans 16 residues. Germline V lookup: CDR1 MNHEY, CDR2 SVGAGI. CDR3 nucleotide sequence: TGTGCCAGCAGTTTTTACAGGGTAGATGGGGCCAACGTCCTGACTTTC. It codes for CASSFYRVDGANVLTF.

V is TRBV5-1 and J is TRBJ2-3; 8 bases line up with TRBD2. In germline, CDR1 is SGHRS, CDR2 YFSETQ. V gave up 4 bases and J gave up 3 bases; unmatched junction bases: 4. This CDR3 is built from 14 residues. CDR3 sequence: CASSPRLATDTQYF. The CDR3 coding sequence is TGCGCCAGCAGCCCCCGACTAGCGACAGATACGCAGTATTTT.

The chain joins TRBV10-3 to TRBJ2-6, with 7 bases that match TRBD2. Per germline, CDR1 ENHRY and CDR2 SYGVKD. There are 13 residues in the CDR3. V was clipped by 10 bases and J by 4 bases; unmatched bases: 4. The CDR3 is CATRRGGANVLTF. DNA for the CDR3: TGTGCCACCCGGCGGGGGGGGGCCAACGTCCTGACTTTC.

This clone was seen more than once but under ten times. V gene TRBV2 combines with J gene TRBJ1-2; no clear D. The CDR3 is 14 amino acids. V lost 7 bases, J lost 3 bases, and 15 bases lay in between. Germline assignment: CDR1 SNHLY and CDR2 FYNNEI. This chain's CDR3 is CASKGEATYYGYTF. DNA for the CDR3: TGTGCCAGCAAAGGAGAGGCCACCTACTATGGCTACACCTTC.

V usage is TRBV27 and J usage is TRBJ2-3, with 8 positions matching TRBD1. Trimming took 3 bases from V and 6 from J; bases not matched to a gene: 5. The CDR3 is made up of 14 amino acids. Looked up from germline, CDR1 is MNHEY and CDR2 is SMNVEV (reference sequence). The CDR3 spells CASSFTGTGDTQYF. The CDR3 region has the DNA TGTGCCAGCAGTTTTACCGGGACAGGTGATACGCAGTATTTT.

This sequence joins TRBV15 and TRBJ1-2; TRBD1 matches at 8 bases. Germline V gene lookup returns CDR1 LNHNV and CDR2 YYDKDF (reference sequence). This CDR3 comprises 17 residues. V trimming: 0 bases; J trimming: 0 bases; junction bases outside the gene matches: 6. Here the CDR3 reads CATSRERDRIANYGYTF. The CDR3, as DNA: TGTGCCACCAGCAGAGAGAGGGACAGGATAGCTAACTATGGCTACACCTTC.

V is TRBV9 and J is TRBJ1-2, with D hard to call. The V gene's germline CDR1 is SGDLS and CDR2 YYNGEE. The CDR3 contains 16 residues. V lost 4 bases and J lost 1, with 17 bases in between. Written as DNA, the CDR3 is TGTGCCAGCAGCCTACGAACGGACGGCCTTAACTATGGCTACACCTTC. Its translation is CASSLRTDGLNYGYTF.

The chain carries TRBV19 and TRBJ1-2; D remains unclear. Trimming pared 1 base from V and 3 bases from J, leaving 6 bases between. Germline-derived CDR1 and CDR2 are LNHDA and SQIVND (reference sequence). The CDR3 has 13 residues. CDR3 sequence (DNA): TGTGCCAGTAGTATAGGCAACGACTATGGCTACACCTTC. This sequence encodes CASSIGNDYGYTF. The entire variable domain, with the rest obtained from reference TRBV19 and TRBJ1-2, is as follows: DGGITQSPKYLFRKEGQNVTLSCEQNLNHDAMYWYRQDPGQGLRLIYYSQIVNDFQKGDIAEGYSVSREKKESFPLTVTSAQKNPTAFYLCASSIGNDYGYTFGSGTRLTVV.

The V gene is TRBV6-4, the J gene TRBJ1-1; TRBD1 matches at 8 bases. Germline V gene sequence: CDR1 MRHNA, CDR2 SNTAGT. The CDR3 has 16 amino acids. J lost 11 bases, V lost 0 bases, and 14 bases had no gene match. DNA of the CDR3: TGTGCCAGCAGTGACTCGAGGACCGCAGGGGGCAAGGGGGCTTTCTTT. Its protein product is CASSDSRTAGGKGAFF.

The V gene is TRBV7-2, the J gene TRBJ2-7; tentatively, D is TRBD2 (5 bases). The CDR3 has 15 residues. The V end was cut by 3 bases, the J end by 2 bases, with 14 bases between. Germline V gene data show CDR1 as SGHTA and CDR2 as FQGNSA. DNA of the CDR3: TGTGCCAGCAGCTTTGGGTCTAGCCCCACCTACGAGCAGTACTTC. This gives the protein CASSFGSSPTYEQYF.

This clone appeared a few times. V is TRBV7-9 and J is TRBJ1-1; a weak D match, TRBD1 (5 bases). The CDR3 consists of 13 residues. Deletions cut 3 bases from V and 5 bases from J, with 10 bases between. CDR1 and CDR2 from the germline V gene are SEHNR and FQNEAQ (reference sequence). The CDR3 protein is CASSLGGRTEAFF. The CDR3 bases are TGTGCCAGCAGCTTGGGGGGACGGACTGAAGCTTTCTTT.

The count of this clone is one. The chain joins TRBV5-1 to TRBJ1-1; D may be TRBD1 (6 bases). Deletions cut 4 bases from V and 1 base from J, with 11 bases between. The germline V gene has CDR1 SGHRS and CDR2 YFSETQ. The CDR3 totals 14 residues. The CDR3 protein is CASSPWTENTEAFF. DNA for the CDR3: TGCGCCAGCAGCCCATGGACAGAGAACACTGAAGCTTTCTTT.

A single count supports this clone. The chain joins TRBV5-1 to TRBJ2-5; tentative D call: TRBD2 (5 bases). The CDR3 is made up of 15 amino acids. In germline, CDR1 is SGHRS, CDR2 YFSETQ. V was trimmed by 4 bases and J by 4 bases, leaving 17 bases between them. The CDR3, as DNA: TGCGCCAGCAGCCACGAGGGCGGAGAGGGAGAGACCCAGTACTTC. Translated, it gives CASSHEGGEGETQYF.

The chain uses TRBV7-9 and TRBJ2-1; D is possibly TRBD1 or TRBD2 (7 bases each). Trimming removed 3 bases at V and 6 bases at J, with 18 bases between. Germline V lookup: CDR1 SEHNR, CDR2 FQNEAQ (reference sequence). The CDR3 has 16 residues. The CDR3 is CASSFSQGRGVNEQFF. DNA for the CDR3: TGTGCCAGCAGCTTTTCACAGGGGAGGGGGGTCAATGAGCAGTTCTTC.

DNA of the CDR3: TGTGCCACCAGACCAGGGGGGAGGAACACTGAAGCTTTCTTT. As protein: CATRPGGRNTEAFF. V gene TRBV15 combines with J gene TRBJ1-1, with 7 bases fitting TRBD1. Germline CDR1 LNHNV, CDR2 YYDKDF (reference sequence). The ends lost 6 bases at V and 1 base at J; junction bases unmatched: 5. This CDR3 contains 14 residues.

The V gene is TRBV19, the J gene TRBJ1-5; 8 positions match TRBD1. The CDR3 is 15 residues long. The V gene end was trimmed by 6 bases and the J gene end by 1 base; junction bases not matched to a gene: 5. From germline, CDR1 is LNHDA and CDR2 SQIVND (reference sequence). This chain's CDR3 is CASRDRAWSNQPQHF. CDR3 sequence (DNA): TGTGCCAGTAGGGACAGGGCCTGGAGCAATCAGCCCCAGCATTTT.

The J gene is TRBJ2-1, the V gene TRBV6-5; D unclear. The length of the CDR3 is 14 residues. V lost 6 bases and J 7 bases, leaving 16 bases between the germline ends. Germline lookup yields CDR1 MNHEY and CDR2 SVGAGI. This CDR3 is CASRKQLVHNEQFF. The CDR3 nucleotides are TGTGCCAGCAGGAAACAGCTAGTTCATAATGAGCAGTTCTTC.

The chain couples TRBV28 to TRBJ1-2, with D tentatively TRBD1 (5 bases). CDR1 and CDR2 from the germline V gene are MDHEN and SYDVKM. V was shortened by 3 bases and J by 3 bases, with 8 bases between the two germline ends. This CDR3 has 13 residues. The CDR3 loop reads CASSFGRDYGYTF. CDR3 sequence (DNA): TGTGCCAGCAGTTTCGGCAGGGACTATGGCTACACCTTC.

The chain employs TRBV6-1 and TRBJ1-1; D unclear. The CDR3 runs to 12 residues. The V gene lost 2 bases and the J gene lost 3 bases, with 4 bases spanning the gap. Germline-derived CDR1 and CDR2 are MNHNS and SASEGT. CDR3 bases: TGTGCCAGCAGTGAACAGTACACTGAAGCTTTCTTT. The encoded protein is CASSEQYTEAFF.